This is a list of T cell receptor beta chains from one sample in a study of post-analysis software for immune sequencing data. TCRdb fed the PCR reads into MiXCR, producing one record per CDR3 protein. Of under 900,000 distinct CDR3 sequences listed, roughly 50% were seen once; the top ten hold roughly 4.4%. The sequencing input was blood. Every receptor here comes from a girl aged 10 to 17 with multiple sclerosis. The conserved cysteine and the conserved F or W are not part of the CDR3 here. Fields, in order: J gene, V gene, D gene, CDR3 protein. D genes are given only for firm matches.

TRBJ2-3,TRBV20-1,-,SAYRGELTTDTQY
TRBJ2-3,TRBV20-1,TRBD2,SARDLAGAIPDTQY
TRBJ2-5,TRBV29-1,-,SVAQQGEGTQY
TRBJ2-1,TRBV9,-,ASSPDVSYNEQF
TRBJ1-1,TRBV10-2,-,ASSNAPGLKAF
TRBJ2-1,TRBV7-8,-,ASSLVQTYNEQF
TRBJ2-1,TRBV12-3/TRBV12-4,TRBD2,ASTGAGGPLNEQF
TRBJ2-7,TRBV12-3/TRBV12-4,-,ASSLALGGSLSYEQY
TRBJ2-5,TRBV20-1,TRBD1,SAQRDRGLGEQY
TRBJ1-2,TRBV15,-,ATSRVTGGYGYT
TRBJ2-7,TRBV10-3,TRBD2,AISEPGGGPKDYEQY
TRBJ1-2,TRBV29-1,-,SGYSPGGYT
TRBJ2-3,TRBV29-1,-,SVARDRNTDTQY
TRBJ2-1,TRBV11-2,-,ASSRLQSYNEQF
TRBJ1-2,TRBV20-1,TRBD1,SARSPQGAYGYT
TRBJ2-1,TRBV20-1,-,SAREWTVQRNEQF
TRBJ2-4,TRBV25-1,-,ASRGAKNIQY
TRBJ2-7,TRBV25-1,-,ASSGPWESQY
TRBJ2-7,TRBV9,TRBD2,ASSVNVAGGSYEQY
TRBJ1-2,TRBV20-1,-,SAVLRGDLGYT
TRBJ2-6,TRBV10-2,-,ASSEMTSGANVLT
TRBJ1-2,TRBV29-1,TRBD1,SVGGRGDRDYGYT
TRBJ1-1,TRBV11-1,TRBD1,ASSRGQGISEAF
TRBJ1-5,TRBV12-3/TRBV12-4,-,ASSFGQHHQPQH
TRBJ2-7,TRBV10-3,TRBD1,AIAGTGHDEQY
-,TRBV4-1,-,ASSPYQGGLYEQY
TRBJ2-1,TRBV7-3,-,ASSLTESSYNEQF
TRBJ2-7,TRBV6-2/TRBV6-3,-,ASSWLGPMGSYEQY
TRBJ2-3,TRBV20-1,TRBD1,SANYPGQGTDTQY
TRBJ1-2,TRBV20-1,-,SATPGGRNYGYT
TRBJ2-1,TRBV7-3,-,ASSLTSSAYNEQF
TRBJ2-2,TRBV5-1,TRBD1,ASSTRDRSNTGELF
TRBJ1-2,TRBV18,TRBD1,ASSPLVRDRANYGYT
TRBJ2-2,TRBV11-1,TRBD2,ASSIRLADNTGELF
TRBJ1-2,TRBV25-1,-,ASSRGGPYGYT
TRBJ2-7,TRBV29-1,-,SVAGGRYEQY
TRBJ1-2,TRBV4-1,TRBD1,ASSQQRQGIYGYT
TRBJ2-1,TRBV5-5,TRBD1,ASSLATGGWPNEQF
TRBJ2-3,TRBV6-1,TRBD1,ASSTGQDTDTQY
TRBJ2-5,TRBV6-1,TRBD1,ASRANAGTGLFEQY
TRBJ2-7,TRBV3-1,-,ASSQGVGGPYEQY
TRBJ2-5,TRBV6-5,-,ASGRRPGETQY
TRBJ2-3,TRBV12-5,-,ASGPRSTDTQY
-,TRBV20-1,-,SARTPWLDGETQY
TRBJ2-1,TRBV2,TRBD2,ASGERGLAGGEQF